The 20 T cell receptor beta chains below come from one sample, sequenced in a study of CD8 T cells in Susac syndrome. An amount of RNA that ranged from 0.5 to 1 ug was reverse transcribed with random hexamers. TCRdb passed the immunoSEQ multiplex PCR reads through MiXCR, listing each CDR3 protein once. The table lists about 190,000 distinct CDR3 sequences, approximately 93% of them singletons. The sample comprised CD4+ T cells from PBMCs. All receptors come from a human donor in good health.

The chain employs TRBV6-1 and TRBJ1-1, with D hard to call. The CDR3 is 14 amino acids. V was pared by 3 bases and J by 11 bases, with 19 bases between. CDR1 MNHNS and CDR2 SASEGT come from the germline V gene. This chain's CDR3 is CASSESIYGLGAFF. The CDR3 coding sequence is TGTGCCAGCAGTGAGAGCATTTACGGGTTGGGGGCTTTCTTT.

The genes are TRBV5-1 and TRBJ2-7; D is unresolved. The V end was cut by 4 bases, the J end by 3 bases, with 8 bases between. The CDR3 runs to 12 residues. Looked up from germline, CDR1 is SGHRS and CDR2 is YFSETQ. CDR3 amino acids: CASSNQNYEQYF. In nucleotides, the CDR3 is TGCGCCAGCAGCAACCAAAACTACGAGCAGTACTTC.

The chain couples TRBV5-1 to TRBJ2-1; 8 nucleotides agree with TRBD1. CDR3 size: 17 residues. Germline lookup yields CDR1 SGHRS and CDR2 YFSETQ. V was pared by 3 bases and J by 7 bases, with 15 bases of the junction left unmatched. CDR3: CASSSRTGNPTQNEQFF. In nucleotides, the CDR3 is TGCGCCAGCAGCTCGAGGACAGGGAACCCCACACAGAATGAGCAGTTCTTC. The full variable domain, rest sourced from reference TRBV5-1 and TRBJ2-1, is KAGVTQTPRYLIKTRGQQVTLSCSPISGHRSVSWYQQTPGQGLQFLFEYFSETQRNKGNFPGRFSGRQFSNSRSEMNVSTLELGDSALYLCASSSRTGNPTQNEQFFGPGTRLTVL.

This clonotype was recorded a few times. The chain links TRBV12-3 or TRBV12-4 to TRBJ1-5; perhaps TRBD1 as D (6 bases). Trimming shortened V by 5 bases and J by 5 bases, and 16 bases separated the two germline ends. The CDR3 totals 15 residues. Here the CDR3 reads CASSPRGRSDQPQHF. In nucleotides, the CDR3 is TGTGCCAGCAGTCCCCGGGGGCGAAGTGATCAGCCCCAGCATTTT.

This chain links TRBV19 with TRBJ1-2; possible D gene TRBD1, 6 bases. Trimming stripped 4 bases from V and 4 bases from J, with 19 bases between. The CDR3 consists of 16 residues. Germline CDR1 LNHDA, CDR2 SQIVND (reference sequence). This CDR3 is CASSSMRPRGGYGYTF. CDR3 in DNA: TGTGCCAGTAGTAGTATGCGGCCCAGGGGCGGCTATGGCTACACCTTC.

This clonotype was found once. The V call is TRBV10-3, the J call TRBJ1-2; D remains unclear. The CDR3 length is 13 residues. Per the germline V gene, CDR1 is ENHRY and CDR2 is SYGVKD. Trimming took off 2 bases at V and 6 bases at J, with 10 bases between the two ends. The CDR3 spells CAISEGVGDGYTF. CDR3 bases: TGTGCCATCAGTGAGGGGGTAGGAGATGGCTACACCTTC.

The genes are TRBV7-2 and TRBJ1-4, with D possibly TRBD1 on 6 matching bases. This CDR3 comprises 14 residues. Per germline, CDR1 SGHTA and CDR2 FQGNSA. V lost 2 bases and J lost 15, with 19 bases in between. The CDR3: CASSLKRGNGGVFF. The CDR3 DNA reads TGTGCCAGCAGCTTAAAAAGGGGGAACGGAGGGGTGTTTTTT.

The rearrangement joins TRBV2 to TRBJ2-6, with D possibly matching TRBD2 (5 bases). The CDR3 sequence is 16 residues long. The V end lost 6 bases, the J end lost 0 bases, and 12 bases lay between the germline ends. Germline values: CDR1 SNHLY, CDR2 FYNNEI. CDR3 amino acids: CASSAGIFSGANVLTF. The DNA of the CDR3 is TGTGCCAGCAGCGCCGGGATCTTCTCTGGGGCCAACGTCCTGACTTTC.

CDR3 sequence reads: CASSQDSVGSGGANEKLFF. CDR3 nucleotide sequence: TGTGCCAGCAGCCAAGACTCGGTTGGCTCAGGGGGCGCGAATGAAAAACTGTTTTTT. This chain joins TRBV4-2 and TRBJ1-4; 8 positions agree with TRBD1. J was trimmed by 5 bases and V by 0 bases; bases with no gene match: 14. The CDR3 loop spans 19 amino acids. Germline lookup yields CDR1 LGHNA and CDR2 YNFKEQ.

CDR3 region: CASSRDLLGSGANVLTF. CDR3 sequence (DNA): TGTGCCAGCAGCCGCGACCTCCTCGGCTCTGGGGCCAACGTCCTGACTTTC. The V call is TRBV7-8, the J call TRBJ2-6; D gene ambiguous. V dropped 5 bases and J dropped 0 bases, with 14 bases sitting between them. The germline V gene encodes CDR1 SGHVS and CDR2 FQNEAQ. The CDR3 has 17 amino acids.

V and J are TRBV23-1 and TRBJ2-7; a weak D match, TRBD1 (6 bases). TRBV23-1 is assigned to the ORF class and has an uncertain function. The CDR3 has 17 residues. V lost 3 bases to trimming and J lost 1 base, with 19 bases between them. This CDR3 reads CASSHKDEQGLSYEQYF. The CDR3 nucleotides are TGCGCCAGCAGTCACAAAGACGAACAGGGTCTTTCCTACGAGCAGTACTTC.

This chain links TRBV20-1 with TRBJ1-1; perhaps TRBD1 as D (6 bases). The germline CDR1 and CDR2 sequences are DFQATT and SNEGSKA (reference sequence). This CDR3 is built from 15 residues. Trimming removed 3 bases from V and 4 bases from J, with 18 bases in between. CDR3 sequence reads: CSARDFPGHSTEAFF. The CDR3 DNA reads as TGCAGTGCTAGGGACTTCCCGGGACACAGCACTGAAGCTTTCTTT.

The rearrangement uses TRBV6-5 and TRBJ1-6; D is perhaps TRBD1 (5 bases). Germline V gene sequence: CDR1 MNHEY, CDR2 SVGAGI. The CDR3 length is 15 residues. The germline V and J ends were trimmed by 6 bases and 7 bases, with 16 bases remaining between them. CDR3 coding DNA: TGTGCCAGCAGACCGCCGGGACGCAGGAATTCACCCCTCCACTTT. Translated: CASRPPGRRNSPLHF.

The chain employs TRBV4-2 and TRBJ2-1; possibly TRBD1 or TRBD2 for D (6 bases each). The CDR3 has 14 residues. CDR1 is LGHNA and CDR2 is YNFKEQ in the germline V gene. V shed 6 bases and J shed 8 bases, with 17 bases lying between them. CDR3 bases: TGTGCCAGCAGTCGGGCAAAGGGGGAGGATGAGCAGTTCTTC. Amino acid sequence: CASSRAKGEDEQFF.

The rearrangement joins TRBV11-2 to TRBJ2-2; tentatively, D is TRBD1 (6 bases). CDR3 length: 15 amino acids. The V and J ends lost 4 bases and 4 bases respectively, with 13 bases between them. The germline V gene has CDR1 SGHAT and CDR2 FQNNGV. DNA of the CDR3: TGTGCCAGCAGCTCTGTACAGGGTCTCACCGGGGAGCTGTTTTTT. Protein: CASSSVQGLTGELFF.

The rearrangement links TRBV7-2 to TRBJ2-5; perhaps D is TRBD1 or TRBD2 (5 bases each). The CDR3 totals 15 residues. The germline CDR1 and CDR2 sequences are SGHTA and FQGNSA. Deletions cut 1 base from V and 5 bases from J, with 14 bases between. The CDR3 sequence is CASSLDRGRTETQYF. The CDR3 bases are TGTGCCAGCAGCTTAGACCGGGGCCGGACGGAGACCCAGTACTTC.

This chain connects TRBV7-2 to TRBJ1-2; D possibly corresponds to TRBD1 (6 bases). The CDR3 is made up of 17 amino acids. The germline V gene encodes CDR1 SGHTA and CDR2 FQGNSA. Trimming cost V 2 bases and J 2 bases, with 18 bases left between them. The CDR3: CASSLKVRRGANYGYTF. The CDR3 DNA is TGTGCCAGCAGCTTAAAGGTTCGACGGGGGGCCAACTATGGCTACACCTTC.

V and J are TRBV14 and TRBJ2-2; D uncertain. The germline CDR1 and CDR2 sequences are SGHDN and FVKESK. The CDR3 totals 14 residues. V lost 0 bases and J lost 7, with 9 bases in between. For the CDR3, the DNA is TGTGCCAGCAGCCAAGACCGGGCTGGCGGGGAGCTGTTTTTT. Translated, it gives CASSQDRAGGELFF.

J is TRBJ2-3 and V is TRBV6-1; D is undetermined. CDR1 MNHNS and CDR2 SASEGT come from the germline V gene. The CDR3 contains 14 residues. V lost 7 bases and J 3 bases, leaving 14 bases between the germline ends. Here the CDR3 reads CASKLDWSTDTQYF. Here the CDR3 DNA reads TGTGCCAGCAAGCTAGATTGGTCGACAGATACGCAGTATTTT.

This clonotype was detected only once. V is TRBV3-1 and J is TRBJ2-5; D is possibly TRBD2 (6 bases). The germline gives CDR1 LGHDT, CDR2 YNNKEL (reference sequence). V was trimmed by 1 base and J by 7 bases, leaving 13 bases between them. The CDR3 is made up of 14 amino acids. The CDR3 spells CASSQGRVGATQYF. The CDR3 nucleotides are TGTGCCAGCAGCCAAGGGAGGGTAGGCGCGACCCAGTACTTC.